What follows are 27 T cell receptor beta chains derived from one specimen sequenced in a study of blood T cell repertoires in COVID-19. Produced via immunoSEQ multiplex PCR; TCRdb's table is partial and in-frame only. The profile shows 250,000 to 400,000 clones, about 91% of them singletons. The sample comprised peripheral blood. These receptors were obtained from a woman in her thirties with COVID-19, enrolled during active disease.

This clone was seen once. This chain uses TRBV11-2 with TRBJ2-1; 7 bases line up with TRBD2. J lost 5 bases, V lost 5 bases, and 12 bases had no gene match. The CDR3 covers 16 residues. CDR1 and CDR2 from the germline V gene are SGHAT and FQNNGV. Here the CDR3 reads CASSPLLALVDNEQFF. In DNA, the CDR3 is TGTGCCAGCAGCCCCCTACTAGCGCTCGTAGACAATGAGCAGTTCTTC.

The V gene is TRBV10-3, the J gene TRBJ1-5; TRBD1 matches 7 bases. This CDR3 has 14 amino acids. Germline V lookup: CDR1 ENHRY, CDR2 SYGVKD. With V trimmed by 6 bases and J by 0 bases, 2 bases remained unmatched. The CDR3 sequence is CAISRQGSNQPQHF. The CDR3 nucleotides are TGTGCCATCAGCCGACAGGGTAGCAATCAGCCCCAGCATTTT.

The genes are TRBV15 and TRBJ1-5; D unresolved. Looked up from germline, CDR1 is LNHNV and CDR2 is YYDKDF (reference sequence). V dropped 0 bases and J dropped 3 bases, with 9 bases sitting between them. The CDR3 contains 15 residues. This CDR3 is CATSRDGQNNQPQHF. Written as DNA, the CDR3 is TGTGCCACCAGCAGAGATGGGCAGAACAATCAGCCCCAGCATTTT.

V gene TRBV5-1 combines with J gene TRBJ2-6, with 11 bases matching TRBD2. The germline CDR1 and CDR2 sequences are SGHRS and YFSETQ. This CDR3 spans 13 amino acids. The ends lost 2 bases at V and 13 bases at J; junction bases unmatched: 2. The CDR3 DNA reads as TGCGCCAGCAGCTTCGGGACTAGCGGTGTCCTGACTTTC. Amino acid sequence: CASSFGTSGVLTF.

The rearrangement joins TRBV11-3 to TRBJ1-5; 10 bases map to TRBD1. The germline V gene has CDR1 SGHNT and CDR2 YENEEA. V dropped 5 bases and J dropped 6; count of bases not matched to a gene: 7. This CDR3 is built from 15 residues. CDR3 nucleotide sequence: TGTGCCAGCAGCCAAGGGACAGGGGCTCTTCAGCCCCAGCATTTT. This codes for CASSQGTGALQPQHF.

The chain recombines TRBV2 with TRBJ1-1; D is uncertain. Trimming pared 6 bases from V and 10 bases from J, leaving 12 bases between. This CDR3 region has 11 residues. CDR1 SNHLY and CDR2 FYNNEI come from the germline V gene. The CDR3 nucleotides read TGTGCCAGCAGGACCCGACGCGGAGCTTTCTTT. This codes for CASRTRRGAFF.

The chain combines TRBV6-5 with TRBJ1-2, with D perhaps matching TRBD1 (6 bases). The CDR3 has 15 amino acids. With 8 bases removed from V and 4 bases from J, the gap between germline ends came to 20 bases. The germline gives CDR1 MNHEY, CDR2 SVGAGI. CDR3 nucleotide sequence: TGTGCCAGCCGCGAGCAGGGTCACAGGGCCTATGGCTACACCTTC. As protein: CASREQGHRAYGYTF.

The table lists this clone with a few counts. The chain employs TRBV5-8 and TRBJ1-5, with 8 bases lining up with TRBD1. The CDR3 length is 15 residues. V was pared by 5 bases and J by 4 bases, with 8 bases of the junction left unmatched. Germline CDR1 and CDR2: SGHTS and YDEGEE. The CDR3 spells CASSGTGFVNQPQHF. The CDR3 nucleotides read TGTGCCAGCAGTGGGACAGGTTTCGTAAATCAGCCCCAGCATTTT.

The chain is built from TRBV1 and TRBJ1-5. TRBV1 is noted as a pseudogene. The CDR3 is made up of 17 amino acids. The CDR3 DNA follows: TGCACCAGCAGCCTACCGGGAGCCCACAGTGGCAATCAGCCCCAGCATTTT. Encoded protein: CTSSLPGAHSGNQPQHF.

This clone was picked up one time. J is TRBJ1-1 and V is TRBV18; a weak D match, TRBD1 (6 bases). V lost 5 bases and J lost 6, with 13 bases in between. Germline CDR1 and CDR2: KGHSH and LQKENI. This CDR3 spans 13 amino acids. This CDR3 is CASSYGSGAEAFF. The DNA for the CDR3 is TGTGCCAGCTCATACGGATCAGGGGCTGAAGCTTTCTTT.

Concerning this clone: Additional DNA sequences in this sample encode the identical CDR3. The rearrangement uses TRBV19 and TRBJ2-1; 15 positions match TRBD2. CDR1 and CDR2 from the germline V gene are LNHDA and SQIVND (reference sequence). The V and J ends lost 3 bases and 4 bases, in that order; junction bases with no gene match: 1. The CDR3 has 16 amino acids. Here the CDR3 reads CASSIGTSGGYNEQFF. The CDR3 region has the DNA TGTGCCAGTAGTATCGGGACTAGCGGGGGGTACAATGAGCAGTTCTTC.

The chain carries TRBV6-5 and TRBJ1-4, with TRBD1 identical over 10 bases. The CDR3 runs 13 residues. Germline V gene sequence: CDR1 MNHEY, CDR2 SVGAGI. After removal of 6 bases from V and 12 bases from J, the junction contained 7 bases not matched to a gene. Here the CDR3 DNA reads TGTGCCAGCAGCCTGACAGGGGGCAGGGAACTGTTTTTT. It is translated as CASSLTGGRELFF.

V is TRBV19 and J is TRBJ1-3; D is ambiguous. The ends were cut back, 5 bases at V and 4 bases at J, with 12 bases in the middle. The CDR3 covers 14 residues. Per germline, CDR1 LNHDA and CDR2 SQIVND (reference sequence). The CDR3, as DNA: TGTGCCAGTAGTCCTCTGGCCCAAGGAAACACCATATATTTT. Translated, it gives CASSPLAQGNTIYF.

CDR3 sequence reads: CASSMGTRGGTEAFF. The CDR3, as DNA: TGTGCCAGTAGTATGGGTACAAGGGGGGGCACTGAAGCTTTCTTT. The chain is built from TRBV19 and TRBJ1-1, with D possibly matching TRBD1 (6 bases). This CDR3 spans 15 amino acids. Germline V gene lookup returns CDR1 LNHDA and CDR2 SQIVND (reference sequence). V lost 3 bases, J lost 4 bases, and 15 bases lay in between. Full variable domain (rest looked up from reference TRBV19 and TRBJ1-1): DGGITQSPKYLFRKEGQNVTLSCEQNLNHDAMYWYRQDPGQGLRLIYYSQIVNDFQKGDIAEGYSVSREKKESFPLTVTSAQKNPTAFYLCASSMGTRGGTEAFFGQGTRLTVV.

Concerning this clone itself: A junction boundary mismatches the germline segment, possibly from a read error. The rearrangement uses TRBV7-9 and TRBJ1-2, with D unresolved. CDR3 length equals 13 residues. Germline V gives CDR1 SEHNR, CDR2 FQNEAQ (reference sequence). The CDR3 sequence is CASSLVGSRGYTF. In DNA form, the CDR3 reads TGTGCCAGCAGCTTAGTAGGGAGTCGTGGCTACACCTTT.

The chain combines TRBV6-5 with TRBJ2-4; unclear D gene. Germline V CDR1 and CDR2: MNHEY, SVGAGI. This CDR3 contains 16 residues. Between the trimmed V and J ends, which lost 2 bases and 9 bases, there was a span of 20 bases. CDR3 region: CASSYETPPTHGIQYF. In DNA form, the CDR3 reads TGTGCCAGCAGTTACGAGACACCCCCTACCCACGGCATTCAGTACTTC.

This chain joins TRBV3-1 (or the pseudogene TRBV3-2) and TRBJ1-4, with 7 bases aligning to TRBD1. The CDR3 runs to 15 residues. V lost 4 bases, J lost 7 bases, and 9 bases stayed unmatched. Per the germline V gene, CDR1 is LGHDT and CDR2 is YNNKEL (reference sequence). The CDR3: CASSPGEGAGEKLFF. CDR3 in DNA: TGTGCCAGCAGCCCCGGCGAGGGGGCCGGTGAAAAACTGTTTTTT.

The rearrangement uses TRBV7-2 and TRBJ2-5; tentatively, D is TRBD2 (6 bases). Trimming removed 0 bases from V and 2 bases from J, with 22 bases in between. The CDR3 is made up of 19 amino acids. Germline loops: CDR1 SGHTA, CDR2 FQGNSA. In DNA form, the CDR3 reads TGTGCCAGCAGCTTAGCGCTAAGTATGGCTAGCGTACCACAAGAGACCCAGTACTTC. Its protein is CASSLALSMASVPQETQYF.

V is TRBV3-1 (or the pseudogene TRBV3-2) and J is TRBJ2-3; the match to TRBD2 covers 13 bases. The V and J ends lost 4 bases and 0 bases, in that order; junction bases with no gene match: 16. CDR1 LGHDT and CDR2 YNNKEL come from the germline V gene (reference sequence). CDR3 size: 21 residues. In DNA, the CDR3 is TGTGCCAGCAGCCCGCAAACTAGATGGACTAGCGGGGGAACTAGCACAGATACGCAGTATTTT. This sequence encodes CASSPQTRWTSGGTSTDTQYF.

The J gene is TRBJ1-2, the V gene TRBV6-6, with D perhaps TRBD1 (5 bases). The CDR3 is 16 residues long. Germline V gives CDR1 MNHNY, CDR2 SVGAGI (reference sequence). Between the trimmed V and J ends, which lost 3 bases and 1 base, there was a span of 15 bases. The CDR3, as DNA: TGTGCCAGCAGTTATGAGGGGACTAGCCGTAACTATGGCTACACCTTC. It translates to CASSYEGTSRNYGYTF.

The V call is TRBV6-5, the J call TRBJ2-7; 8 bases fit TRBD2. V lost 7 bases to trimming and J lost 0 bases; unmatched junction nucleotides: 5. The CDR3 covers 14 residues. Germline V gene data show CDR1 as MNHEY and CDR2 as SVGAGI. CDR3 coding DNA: TGTGCCAGCAAATTAGCGGGGAGCTCCTACGAGCAGTACTTC. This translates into CASKLAGSSYEQYF.

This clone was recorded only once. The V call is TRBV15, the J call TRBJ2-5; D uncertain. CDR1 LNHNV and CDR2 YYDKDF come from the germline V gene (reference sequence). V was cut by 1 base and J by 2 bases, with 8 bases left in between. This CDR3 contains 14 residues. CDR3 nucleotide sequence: TGTGCCACCAGCAGAGCAACTCTGCAAGAGACCCAGTACTTC. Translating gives CATSRATLQETQYF.

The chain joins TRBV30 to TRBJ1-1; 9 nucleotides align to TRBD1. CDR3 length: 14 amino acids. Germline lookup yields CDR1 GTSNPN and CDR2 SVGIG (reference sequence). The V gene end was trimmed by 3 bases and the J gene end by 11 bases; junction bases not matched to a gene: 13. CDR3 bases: TGTGCCTGGAGCAAAAACACAGGGGGCTTGGGTGCTTTCTTT. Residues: CAWSKNTGGLGAFF.

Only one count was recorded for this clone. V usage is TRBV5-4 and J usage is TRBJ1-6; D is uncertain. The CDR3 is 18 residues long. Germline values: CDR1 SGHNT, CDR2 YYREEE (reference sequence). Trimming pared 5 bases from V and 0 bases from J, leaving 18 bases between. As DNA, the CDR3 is TGTGCCAGCAGTTCCCGCGTTACAGAGAGCTCCTATAATTCACCCCTCCACTTT. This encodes CASSSRVTESSYNSPLHF. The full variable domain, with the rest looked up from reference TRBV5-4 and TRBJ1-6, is ETGVTQSPTHLIKTRGQQVTLRCSSQSGHNTVSWYQQALGQGPQFIFQYYREEENGRGNFPPRFSGLQFPNYSSELNVNALELDDSALYLCASSSRVTESSYNSPLHFGNGTRLTVT.

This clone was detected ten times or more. The CDR3 is CASRRGSPGELFF. CDR3 bases: TGTGCCAGCCGCAGGGGGTCCCCCGGGGAGCTGTTTTTT. This sequence joins TRBV2 and TRBJ2-2, with 7 nucleotides matching TRBD1. The germline V gene encodes CDR1 SNHLY and CDR2 FYNNEI. This CDR3 is 13 amino acids long. Germline trimming cut 8 bases from V and 6 bases from J; bases unmatched to any gene: 6.

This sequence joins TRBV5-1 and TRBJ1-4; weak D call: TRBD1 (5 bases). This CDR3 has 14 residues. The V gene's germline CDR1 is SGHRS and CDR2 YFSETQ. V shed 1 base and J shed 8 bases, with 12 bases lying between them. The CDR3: CASSLSGDYEKLFF. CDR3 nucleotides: TGCGCCAGCAGCTTGTCGGGGGATTACGAAAAACTGTTTTTT.

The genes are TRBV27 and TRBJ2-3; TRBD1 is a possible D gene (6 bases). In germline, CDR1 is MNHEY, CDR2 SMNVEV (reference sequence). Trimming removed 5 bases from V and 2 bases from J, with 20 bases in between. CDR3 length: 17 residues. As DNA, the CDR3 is TGTGCCAGCAGTCCCCTTCGGGTCAGGGGACACACAGATACGCAGTATTTT. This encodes CASSPLRVRGHTDTQYF.